The 32 T cell receptor beta chains presented below share a single source sample, sequenced in a study of T cell responses to AZD1222 COVID-19 vaccine. Method: immunoSEQ multiplex PCR; TCRdb's copy keeps in-frame clones and lacks some. The top ten clones hold 3% to 3.5% of a sample with about 78,000 clones, less than 95% of them seen once. Source: peripheral blood, taken 28 days after the second AZD1222 dose. These receptors all stem from an adult who received the AZD1222 COVID-19 vaccine.

The chain joins TRBV11-1 to TRBJ2-2, with TRBD1 matching over 9 bases. Unmatched junction bases numbered 1, after V lost 5 bases and J lost 3 bases. This CDR3 comprises 14 residues. Germline CDR1 reads SGHAT; CDR2 reads FQDESV (reference sequence). CDR3 amino acids: CASSRDRDTGELFF. CDR3 sequence (DNA): TGTGCCAGCAGCAGGGACAGGGACACCGGGGAGCTGTTTTTT.

The rearrangement joins TRBV24-1 to TRBJ1-1; D is unclear. Trimming took off 3 bases at V and 4 bases at J, with 8 bases between the two ends. The CDR3 runs to 13 residues. Germline loops: CDR1 KGHDR, CDR2 SFDVKD. This CDR3 reads CATSDVAATEAFF. CDR3 DNA sequence: TGTGCCACCAGTGATGTGGCAGCCACTGAAGCTTTCTTT.

The rearrangement uses TRBV18 and TRBJ1-2; 7 bases agree with TRBD1. V shed 3 bases, J shed 6 bases, and the junction held 4 bases outside the gene matches. The CDR3 runs to 13 residues. CDR1 is KGHSH, CDR2 LQKENI, per germline. CDR3 loop: CASSPDRVNGYTF. Here the CDR3 DNA reads TGTGCCAGCTCACCCGACAGGGTAAATGGCTACACCTTC.

V usage is TRBV6-4 and J usage is TRBJ1-1; D call uncertain. Germline V gene lookup returns CDR1 MRHNA and CDR2 SNTAGT. This CDR3 has 14 residues. V lost 6 bases, J lost 3 bases, and 14 bases lay in between. The CDR3 loop is CASSPSAGYTEAFF. The CDR3 bases are TGTGCCAGCAGCCCTTCAGCGGGATACACTGAAGCTTTCTTT.

This sequence joins TRBV24-1 and TRBJ2-1; 9 positions match TRBD2. Germline V CDR1 and CDR2: KGHDR, SFDVKD. The CDR3 totals 18 residues. The trim removed 3 bases at V and 8 bases at J, leaving 16 bases unmatched. The CDR3 region has the DNA TGTGCCACCAGTGATACAGCTCAAGGAGCGGGAGGCGGCTATGAGCAGTTCTTC. It is translated as CATSDTAQGAGGGYEQFF.

This clone appeared once. The V gene is TRBV6-2 or TRBV6-3, the J gene TRBJ2-1; the match to TRBD1 covers 7 bases. Germline V lookup: CDR1 MNHEY, CDR2 SVGEGT. V shed 4 bases, J shed 12 bases, and the junction held 9 bases outside the gene matches. CDR3 length: 13 amino acids. As DNA, the CDR3 is TGTGCCAGCAGTTCGCAACAGGGGATGGGGCAGTTCTTC. Its translation: CASSSQQGMGQFF.

The genes are TRBV9 and TRBJ1-5; D is unresolved. The CDR3 length is 15 residues. Germline V gene data show CDR1 as SGDLS and CDR2 as YYNGEE. Trimming took 1 base from V and 0 from J, leaving 8 bases between them. The CDR3 coding sequence is TGTGCCAGCAGCGTAACGGCAGCTAGCAATCAGCCCCAGCATTTT. Translating gives CASSVTAASNQPQHF.

This clone was seen a handful of times. J is TRBJ1-5 and V is TRBV6-4; D gene uncertain. The V and J ends lost 4 bases and 7 bases respectively, with 11 bases between them. Germline V gene lookup returns CDR1 MRHNA and CDR2 SNTAGT. CDR3 size: 13 residues. The CDR3 loop is CASSVREFQPQHF. In DNA, the CDR3 is TGTGCCAGCAGTGTGCGCGAGTTCCAGCCCCAGCATTTT.

The rearrangement uses TRBV28 and TRBJ1-6; D unclear. V was trimmed by 9 bases and J by 7 bases, leaving 13 bases between them. The CDR3 contains 13 residues. CDR1 and CDR2 (germline): MDHEN, SYDVKM. CDR3 in amino acids: CASRRLNNSPLHF. In DNA, the CDR3 is TGTGCCAGTCGACGCCTTAACAATTCACCCCTCCACTTT.

V gene TRBV18 combines with J gene TRBJ2-3, with D uncertain. V was clipped by 3 bases and J by 2 bases, with 6 bases between them. CDR3 size: 13 residues. Germline V lookup: CDR1 KGHSH, CDR2 LQKENI. In nucleotides, the CDR3 is TGTGCCAGCTCACCTTCCGCCACAGATACGCAGTATTTT. Protein sequence: CASSPSATDTQYF. Variable domain in full (rest from reference TRBV18 and TRBJ2-3): NAGVMQNPRHLVRRRGQEARLRCSPMKGHSHVYWYRQLPEEGLKFMVYLQKENIIDESGMPKERFSAEFPKEGPSILRIQQVVRGDSAAYFCASSPSATDTQYFGPGTRLTVL.

The CDR3 protein is CASGAGRRYGYTF. In DNA form, the CDR3 reads TGTGCCTCGGGGGCAGGGCGTAGATATGGCTACACCTTC. The chain recombines TRBV30 with TRBJ1-2, with TRBD1 as a possible D gene (6 bases). Trimming shortened V by 7 bases and J by 5 bases, and 17 bases separated the two germline ends. The germline V gene has CDR1 GTSNPN and CDR2 SVGIG (reference sequence). The CDR3 runs to 13 residues.

This clone was recorded a few times. The genes are TRBV7-9 and TRBJ2-2, with D perhaps TRBD2 (6 bases). V was trimmed by 1 base and J by 5 bases, leaving 11 bases between them. Germline V gene lookup returns CDR1 SEHNR and CDR2 FQNEAQ (reference sequence). This CDR3 comprises 15 residues. CDR3 residues: CASSLGSGRTGELFF. The CDR3 bases are TGTGCCAGCAGCTTAGGTTCAGGGAGGACCGGGGAGCTGTTTTTT. Based on the CDR3 plus reference TRBV7-9 and TRBJ2-2, the full variable domain is DTGVSQNPRHKITKRGQNVTFRCDPISEHNRLYWYRQTLGQGPEFLTYFQNEAQLEKSRLLSDRFSAERPKGSFSTLEIQRTEQGDSAMYLCASSLGSGRTGELFFGEGSRLTVL.

The chain links TRBV11-2 to TRBJ2-1, with D possibly TRBD2 on 6 matching bases. CDR3 length: 13 amino acids. V was trimmed by 2 bases and J by 7 bases, leaving 9 bases between them. CDR1 is SGHAT, CDR2 FQNNGV, per germline. This CDR3 is CASSLTGGNEQFF. CDR3 sequence (DNA): TGTGCCAGCAGCTTAACCGGGGGTAATGAGCAGTTCTTC.

V and J are TRBV2 and TRBJ2-3, with 7 positions matching TRBD2. The CDR3 sequence is 14 residues long. Germline CDR1 reads SNHLY; CDR2 reads FYNNEI. The junction had 8 bases not matched to a gene; V was cut back by 6 bases and J by 5 bases. CDR3 sequence: CASSGLGLGDTQYF. DNA for the CDR3: TGTGCCAGCAGCGGACTAGGGTTGGGAGATACGCAGTATTTT.

This chain connects TRBV19 to TRBJ2-1; TRBD1 matches at 10 bases. V was pared by 6 bases and J by 8 bases, with 7 bases of the junction left unmatched. CDR3 length equals 14 residues. From germline, CDR1 is LNHDA and CDR2 SQIVND (reference sequence). In DNA form, the CDR3 reads TGTGCCAGTAGCACCGGGACAGGGGAGGATGAGCAGTTCTTC. It codes for CASSTGTGEDEQFF.

V is TRBV2 and J is TRBJ1-2; perhaps TRBD1 as D (5 bases). Trimming shortened V by 7 bases and J by 6 bases, and 18 bases separated the two germline ends. The CDR3 has 14 amino acids. Germline CDR1 SNHLY, CDR2 FYNNEI. In DNA form, the CDR3 reads TGTGCCAGCACCGCCCCGGGACGATCGGATGGCTACACCTTC. Its protein is CASTAPGRSDGYTF. Drawing the rest from reference TRBV2 and TRBJ1-2, the complete variable domain is EPEVTQTPSHQVTQMGQEVILRCVPISNHLYFYWYRQILGQKVEFLVSFYNNEISEKSEIFDDQFSVERPDGSNFTLKIRSTKLEDSAMYFCASTAPGRSDGYTFGSGTRLTVV.

The chain couples TRBV24-1 to TRBJ2-7, with TRBD1 matching 9 bases. J gave up 6 bases and V 4 bases, and 9 bases lay outside the gene matches. Germline V gene lookup returns CDR1 KGHDR and CDR2 SFDVKD. The CDR3 covers 15 residues. CDR3 coding DNA: TGTGCCACCAGTGACTCCGGGACAGGGTTGGGCGAGCAGTACTTC. This codes for CATSDSGTGLGEQYF.

This clone is a singleton in its sample. V is TRBV30 and J is TRBJ1-1, with TRBD1 matching 7 bases. V lost 8 bases, J lost 3 bases, and 6 bases stayed unmatched. CDR1 GTSNPN and CDR2 SVGIG come from the germline V gene (reference sequence). The CDR3 sequence is 12 residues long. The CDR3 reads CATRQGYTEAFF. The CDR3 coding sequence is TGTGCCACTAGACAGGGTTACACTGAAGCTTTCTTT. Full variable domain (rest looked up from reference TRBV30 and TRBJ1-1): SQTIHQWPATLVQPVGSPLSLECTVEGTSNPNLYWYRQAAGRGLQLLFYSVGIGQISSEVPQNLSASRPQDRQFILSSKKLLLSDSGFYLCATRQGYTEAFFGQGTRLTVV.

The chain is built from TRBV5-6 and TRBJ1-5; D may be TRBD1 (6 bases). CDR1 is SGHDT, CDR2 YYEEEE, per germline. Trimming removed 5 bases at V and 4 bases at J, with 13 bases between. The CDR3 loop spans 14 amino acids. The CDR3 DNA sequence: TGTGCCAGCAGTGATATACAGGGAAATCAGCCCCAGCATTTT. Encoded protein: CASSDIQGNQPQHF.

This sequence joins TRBV10-3 and TRBJ1-3; TRBD1 agrees at 7 bases. The trim removed 4 bases at V and 4 bases at J, leaving 4 bases unmatched. Germline CDR1 ENHRY, CDR2 SYGVKD. This CDR3 has 14 amino acids. CDR3 residues: CAISVGTAGNTIYF. The DNA for the CDR3 is TGTGCCATCAGTGTGGGGACAGCCGGAAACACCATATATTTT.

The chain has TRBV15 and TRBJ2-7; D ambiguous. In germline, CDR1 is LNHNV, CDR2 YYDKDF (reference sequence). V was clipped by 0 bases and J by 4 bases, with 7 bases between them. CDR3 length: 13 residues. CDR3 nucleotide sequence: TGTGCCACCAGCAGAGATCGACCTTACGAGCAGTACTTC. As protein: CATSRDRPYEQYF. Together with reference TRBV15 and TRBJ2-7, the CDR3 gives the full variable domain: DAMVIQNPRYQVTQFGKPVTLSCSQTLNHNVMYWYQQKSSQAPKLLFHYYDKDFNNEADTPDNFQSRRPNTSFCFLDIRSPGLGDTAMYLCATSRDRPYEQYFGPGTRLTVT.

The chain has TRBV19 and TRBJ2-1, with D perhaps matching TRBD2 (5 bases). This CDR3 is built from 13 residues. CDR1 is LNHDA, CDR2 SQIVND, per germline (reference sequence). Trimming took 6 bases from V and 6 from J, leaving 12 bases between them. The CDR3 region has the DNA TGTGCCAGTAGGGTCGTGGGAGCCAATGAGCAGTTCTTC. Amino acid sequence: CASRVVGANEQFF.

CDR3 amino acids: CASSFVRTNEAFF. The DNA for the CDR3 is TGTGCCAGCAGTTTCGTCCGGACAAATGAAGCTTTCTTT. J is TRBJ1-1 and V is TRBV12-3 or TRBV12-4, with TRBD1 as a possible D gene (5 bases). Trimming pared 3 bases from V and 7 bases from J, leaving 12 bases between. CDR3 length: 13 residues.

The genes are TRBV3-1 (or the pseudogene TRBV3-2) and TRBJ2-5, with TRBD1 as a possible D gene (6 bases). This CDR3 region has 17 residues. Trimming left V 0 bases short and J 2 bases short, with 16 bases between. Germline CDR1 and CDR2: LGHDT and YNNKEL (reference sequence). CDR3 coding DNA: TGTGCCAGCAGCCAAGATCGTAGCAGGGGTATACAAGAGACCCAGTACTTC. It specifies CASSQDRSRGIQETQYF.

The chain is built from TRBV7-8 and TRBJ1-6; D is perhaps TRBD1 (5 bases). Trimming shortened V by 5 bases and J by 5 bases, and 10 bases separated the two germline ends. In germline, CDR1 is SGHVS, CDR2 FQNEAQ. CDR3 size: 14 residues. This CDR3 is CASSPQTDNSPLHF. CDR3 DNA sequence: TGTGCCAGCAGCCCTCAGACAGATAATTCACCCCTCCACTTT.

The rearrangement uses TRBV11-1 and TRBJ2-7, with a possible D match to TRBD1 (5 bases). V gave up 1 base and J gave up 2 bases, with 12 bases separating them. CDR1 and CDR2 (germline): SGHAT, FQDESV (reference sequence). The CDR3 extends over 15 amino acids. CDR3 in amino acids: CASSLGDRGPYEQYF. DNA of the CDR3: TGTGCCAGCAGCTTAGGGGATAGGGGCCCCTACGAGCAGTACTTC.

V is TRBV19 and J is TRBJ2-5; D call uncertain. The CDR3 is 15 residues long. Germline CDR1 is LNHDA and CDR2 is SQIVND (reference sequence). Trimming cost V 1 base and J 1 base, with 10 bases left between them. The CDR3 nucleotides are TGTGCCAGTAGTATAGGGGGATGGGGCCAAGAGACCCAGTACTTC. The encoded protein is CASSIGGWGQETQYF.

The rearrangement joins TRBV7-3 to TRBJ2-1; 13 nucleotides match TRBD2. Unmatched junction bases numbered 7, after V lost 0 bases and J lost 5 bases. CDR3 length: 18 amino acids. CDR1 and CDR2 from the germline V gene are SGHTA and FQGTGA. The CDR3 DNA reads as TGTGCCAGCAGCTTAACCCCCGGACTAGCGGGGGAAAACAATGAGCAGTTCTTC. It codes for CASSLTPGLAGENNEQFF.

This rearrangement joins TRBV5-1 to TRBJ1-2; weak D call: TRBD1 (5 bases). Trimming shortened V by 1 base and J by 6 bases, and 10 bases separated the two germline ends. This CDR3 comprises 13 residues. CDR1 and CDR2 (germline): SGHRS, YFSETQ. In DNA form, the CDR3 reads TGCGCCAGCAGCTTGAGGGGCGACGATGGCTACACCTTC. Translation: CASSLRGDDGYTF.

A single count supports this clone. The chain joins TRBV19 to TRBJ1-6; D gene uncertain. Germline values: CDR1 LNHDA, CDR2 SQIVND (reference sequence). The CDR3 contains 16 residues. Trimming removed 7 bases at V and 0 bases at J, with 13 bases between. Written as DNA, the CDR3 is TGTGCCAGTACCTCCATAGAGAGCTCCTATAATTCACCCCTCCACTTT. Protein sequence: CASTSIESSYNSPLHF.

The CDR3, as DNA: TGCGCCAGCAGCCCAGCGGGAGCGGACACCGGGGAGCTGTTTTTT. Amino acids: CASSPAGADTGELFF. The chain recombines TRBV5-1 with TRBJ2-2, with 8 positions matching TRBD2. Per the germline V gene, CDR1 is SGHRS and CDR2 is YFSETQ. The CDR3 spans 15 residues. J was trimmed by 3 bases and V by 4 bases; bases with no gene match: 5.

For the CDR3, the DNA is TGTGCCATCAGTGTCGGGACTAGCGGGAGGACCTACGAGCAGTACTTC. It specifies CAISVGTSGRTYEQYF. This chain uses TRBV10-3 with TRBJ2-7; 15 bases line up with TRBD2. CDR1 is ENHRY and CDR2 is SYGVKD in the germline V gene. Losses at the gene ends were 4 bases for V and 2 bases for J; bases not matched to a gene: 3. CDR3 length equals 16 residues.